This T cell receptor (beta chain) is drawn from a study of cytomegalovirus exposure and HLA in healthy donors. Findings of the study overall: Several top significant clusters appeared, in a later analysis, to be linked to common viral pathogens.

Notes on this clone: Its target is unknown.

The PCR was carried out with 60 Vbeta primers and 13 Jbeta primers. Libraries were prepared by immunoSEQ multiplex PCR; TCRdb keeps only in-frame clonotypes and omits some of them. The table lists 120,000 to 150,000 clones, approximately 70% of them singletons. CDR3 size: 16 residues. Trimming left V 4 bases short and J 2 bases short, with 18 bases between. Germline lookup yields CDR1 SGHRS and CDR2 YFSETQ. The V gene is TRBV5-1, the J gene TRBJ2-5, with D maybe TRBD2 (5 bases). Sequences were obtained from PBMCs. The receptor was derived from a human donor in good health. The CDR3 sequence: CASSPSSDGIQETQYF. The CDR3 DNA reads TGCGCCAGCAGCCCCTCGTCGGACGGGATACAAGAGACCCAGTACTTC.